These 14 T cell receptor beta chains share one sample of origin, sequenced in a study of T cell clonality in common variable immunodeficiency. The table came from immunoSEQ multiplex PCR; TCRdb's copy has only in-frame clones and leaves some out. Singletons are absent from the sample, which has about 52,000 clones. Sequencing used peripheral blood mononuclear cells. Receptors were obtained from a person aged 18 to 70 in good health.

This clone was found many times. CDR3 loop: CSARQSSGANVLTF. The CDR3 DNA, read in part, is TGCAGTGCCAGACAGTCCTCTGGGGCCAACGTC. The J gene is TRBJ2-6, the V gene TRBV20-1; weak D call: TRBD1 (5 bases). The read ends 3 residues shy of where the CDR3 ends; the end is completed using the germline J gene. The germline V gene has CDR1 DFQATT and CDR2 SNEGSKA (reference sequence). V lost 6 bases and J lost 0, with 9 bases in between. The length of the CDR3 is 14 residues.

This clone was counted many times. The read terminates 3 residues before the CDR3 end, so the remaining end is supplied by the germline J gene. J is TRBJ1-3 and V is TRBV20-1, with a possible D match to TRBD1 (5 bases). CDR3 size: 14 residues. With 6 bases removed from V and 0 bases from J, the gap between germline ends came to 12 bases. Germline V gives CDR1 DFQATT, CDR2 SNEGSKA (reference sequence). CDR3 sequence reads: CSAMTVFSGNTIYF. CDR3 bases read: TGCAGTGCCATGACAGTCTTCTCTGGAAACACC.

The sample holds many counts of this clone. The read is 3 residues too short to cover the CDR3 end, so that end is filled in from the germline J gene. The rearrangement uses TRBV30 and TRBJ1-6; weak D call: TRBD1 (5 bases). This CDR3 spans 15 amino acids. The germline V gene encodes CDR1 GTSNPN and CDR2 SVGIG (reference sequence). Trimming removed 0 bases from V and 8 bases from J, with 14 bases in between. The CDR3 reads CAWSVREGSYSPLHF. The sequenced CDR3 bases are TGTGCCTGGAGTGTACGGGAGGGGAGCTATTCACCC.

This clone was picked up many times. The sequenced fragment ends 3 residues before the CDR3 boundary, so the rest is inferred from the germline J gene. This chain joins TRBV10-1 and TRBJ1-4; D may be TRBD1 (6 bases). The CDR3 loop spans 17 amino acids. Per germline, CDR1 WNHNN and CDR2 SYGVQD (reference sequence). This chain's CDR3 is CASSEFAGASGGSPLFF. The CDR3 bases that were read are TGCGCCAGCAGTGAGTTCGCAGGGGCGAGCGGTGGATCACCA.

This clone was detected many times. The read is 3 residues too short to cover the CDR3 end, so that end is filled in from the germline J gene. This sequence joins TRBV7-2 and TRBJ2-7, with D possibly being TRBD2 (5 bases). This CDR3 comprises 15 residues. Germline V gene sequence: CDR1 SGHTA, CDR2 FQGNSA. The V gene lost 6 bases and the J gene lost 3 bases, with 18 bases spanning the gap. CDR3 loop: CASSIALGNYYEQYF. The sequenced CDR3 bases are TGTGCCAGCAGTATAGCACTAGGGAACTACTACGAG. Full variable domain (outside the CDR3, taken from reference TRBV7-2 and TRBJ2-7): GAGVSQSPSNKVTEKGKDVELRCDPISGHTALYWYRQSLGQGLEFLIYFQGNSAPDKSGLPSDRFSAERTGGSVSTLTIQRTQQEDSAVYLCASSIALGNYYEQYFGPGTRLTVT.

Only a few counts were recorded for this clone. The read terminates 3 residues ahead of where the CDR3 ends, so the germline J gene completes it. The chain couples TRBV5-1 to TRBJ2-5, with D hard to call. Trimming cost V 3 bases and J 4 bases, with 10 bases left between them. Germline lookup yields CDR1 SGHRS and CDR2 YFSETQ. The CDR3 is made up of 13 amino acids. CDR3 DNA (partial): TGCGCCAGCAGCTCGGGTCCGCGAGAGACC. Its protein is CASSSGPRET. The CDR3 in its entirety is CASSSGPRETQYF.

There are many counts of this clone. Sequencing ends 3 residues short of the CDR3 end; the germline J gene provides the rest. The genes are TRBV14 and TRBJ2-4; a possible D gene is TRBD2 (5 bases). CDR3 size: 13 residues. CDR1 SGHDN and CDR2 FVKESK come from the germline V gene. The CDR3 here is CASSQVASGDQYF. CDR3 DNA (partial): TGTGCCAGCAGCCAAGTCGCTTCCGGGGAT.

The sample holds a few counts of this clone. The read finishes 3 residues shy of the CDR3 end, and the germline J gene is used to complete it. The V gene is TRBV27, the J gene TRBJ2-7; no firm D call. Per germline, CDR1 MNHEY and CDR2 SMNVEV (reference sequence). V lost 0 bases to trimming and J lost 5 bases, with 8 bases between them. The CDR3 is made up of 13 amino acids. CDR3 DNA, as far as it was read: TGTGCCAGCAGTTTATCGAAAACTAACGAG. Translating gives CASSLSKTNE. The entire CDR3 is CASSLSKTNEQYF.

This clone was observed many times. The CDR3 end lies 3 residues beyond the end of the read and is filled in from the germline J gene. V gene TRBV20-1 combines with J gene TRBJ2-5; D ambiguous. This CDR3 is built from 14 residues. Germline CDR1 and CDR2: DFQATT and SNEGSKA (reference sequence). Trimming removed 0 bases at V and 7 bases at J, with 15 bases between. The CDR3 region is CSARDLGTARTQYF. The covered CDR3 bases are TGCAGTGCTAGAGATCTCGGAACCGCTAGGACC.

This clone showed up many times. The part of the CDR3 DNA that was read is TGTGCCAGCAGCAAGCGAGAGTCCCCCGGGGAG. Its protein product is CASSKRESPGE. The full CDR3 sequence reads CASSKRESPGELFF. The chain combines TRBV9 with TRBJ2-2; D gene uncertain. The DNA ends 3 residues before the CDR3 does, and the rest of the CDR3 is filled in from the germline J gene. Germline V gene sequence: CDR1 SGDLS, CDR2 YYNGEE. V was pared by 4 bases and J by 6 bases, with 13 bases between. The CDR3 length is 14 residues.

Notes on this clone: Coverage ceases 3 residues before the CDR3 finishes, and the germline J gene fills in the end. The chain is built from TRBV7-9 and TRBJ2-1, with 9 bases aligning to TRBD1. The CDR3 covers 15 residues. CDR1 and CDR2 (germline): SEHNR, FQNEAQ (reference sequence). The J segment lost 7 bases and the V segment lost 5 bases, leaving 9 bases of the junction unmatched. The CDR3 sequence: CASSPRDRAGNEQFF. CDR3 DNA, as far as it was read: TGTGCCAGCAGCCCCCGGGACAGGGCGGGGAATGAG.

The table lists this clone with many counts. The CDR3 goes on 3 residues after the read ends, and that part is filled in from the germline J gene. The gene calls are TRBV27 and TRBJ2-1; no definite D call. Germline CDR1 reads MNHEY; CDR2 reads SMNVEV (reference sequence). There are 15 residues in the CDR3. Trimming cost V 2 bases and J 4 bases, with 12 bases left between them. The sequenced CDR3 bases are TGTGCCAGCAGTTTAGATAGGGCGCGTTACAATGAG. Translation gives CASSLDRARYNE. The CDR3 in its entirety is CASSLDRARYNEQFF.

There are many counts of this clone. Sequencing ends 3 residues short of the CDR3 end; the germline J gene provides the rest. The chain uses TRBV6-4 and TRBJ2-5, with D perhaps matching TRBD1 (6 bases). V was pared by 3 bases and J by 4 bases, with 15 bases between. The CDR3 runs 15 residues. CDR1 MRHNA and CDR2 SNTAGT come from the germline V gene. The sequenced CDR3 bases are TGTGCCAGCAGTGAGAATGCAGGGGAGAGAGAGACC. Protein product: CASSENAGERET. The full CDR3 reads CASSENAGERETQYF.

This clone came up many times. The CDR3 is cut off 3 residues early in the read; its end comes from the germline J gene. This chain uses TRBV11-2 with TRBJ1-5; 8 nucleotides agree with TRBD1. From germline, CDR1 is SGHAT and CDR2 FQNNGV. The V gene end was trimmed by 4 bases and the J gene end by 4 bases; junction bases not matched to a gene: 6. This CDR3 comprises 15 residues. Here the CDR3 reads CASSSGGTGNQPQHF. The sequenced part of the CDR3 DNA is TGTGCCAGCAGCTCGGGCGGGACAGGTAATCAGCCC.